A selection of T cell receptor beta chains follows, all from one sample in a study of graft-versus-host responses after intestinal transplantation. These receptors' antigens are unknown. The protocol was immunoSEQ multiplex PCR, while the TCRdb copy is restricted to in-frame clones and leaves out a portion. This sample has 55,000 to 65,000 clones, with 94% found just once. Sequences were derived from unstimulated CD4+ T cells sorted from spleen or lymph node cells, sampled before transplant. Receptors were obtained from a human donor who was the organ donor for an intestinal transplant. CDR3s include the opening cysteine and the closing phenylalanine or tryptophan. The D gene is left open where the match is weak. Not all rows give a size; the values are once, few, many and, for expanded clones, a class.

V	D	J	size	CDR3	DNA
TRBV4-3	NA	TRBJ2-3	once	CASSQERGAGTDTQYF	TGCGCCAGCAGCCAGGAGAGGGGGGCCGGGACAGATACGCAGTATTTT
TRBV4-2	NA	TRBJ1-1	NA	CASSQDRGSLVNTEAFF	TGTGCCAGCAGCCAAGATCGAGGTAGTCTCGTGAACACTGAGGCTTTCTTT
TRBV7-2	NA	TRBJ2-3	NA	CASSLVPSTDTQYF	TGTGCCAGCAGCTTAGTCCCAAGCACAGATACGCAGTATTTT
TRBV11-2	TRBD2	TRBJ2-7	NA	CASSLSGVRYEQYF	TGTGCCAGCAGCTTAAGCGGGGTTCGGTACGAGCAGTACTTC
TRBV6-1	TRBD1	TRBJ2-7	NA	CASSVDRGPYEQYF	TGTGCCAGCAGTGTCGACAGGGGGCCCTACGAGCAGTACTTC
TRBV18	NA	TRBJ2-7	NA	CASSPPQGSYEQYF	TGTGCCAGCTCACCTCCACAGGGCAGCTACGAGCAGTACTTC
TRBV4-1	NA	TRBJ2-1	NA	CASSQDHGSYNEQFF	TGCGCCAGCAGCCAAGATCACGGCTCCTACAATGAGCAGTTCTTC
TRBV27	TRBD2	TRBJ2-4	NA	CASSLRAGGGIQYF	TGTGCCAGCAGTTTAAGAGCGGGGGGGGGCATTCAGTACTTC
TRBV18	NA	TRBJ1-5	once	CASSIGASLRQPQHF	TGTGCCAGCTCAATAGGCGCCTCCCTGAGACAGCCCCAGCATTTT
TRBV11-1	TRBD2	TRBJ2-1	NA	CASSPGLAGGPYNEQFF	TGTGCCAGCAGCCCTGGACTAGCGGGGGGGCCCTACAATGAGCAGTTCTTC
TRBV10-2	NA	TRBJ2-3	NA	CASRASSTDTQYF	TGCGCCAGCAGGGCCTCTAGCACAGATACGCAGTATTTT
TRBV5-1	NA	TRBJ2-5	NA	CASSLTGLETQYF	TGCGCCAGCAGCTTGACAGGGTTGGAGACCCAGTACTTC
TRBV3-2	NA	TRBJ2-7	NA	CASKYEQYF	TGTGCCAGCAAATACGAGCAGTACTTC
TRBV5-1	TRBD2	TRBJ2-1	NA	CASSFSGGQYNEQFF	TGCGCCAGCAGCTTTAGCGGGGGCCAATACAATGAGCAGTTCTTC
TRBV18	TRBD2	TRBJ2-7	once	CASSPGLASYEQYF	TGTGCCAGCTCACCGGGACTAGCCTCCTACGAGCAGTACTTC
TRBV7-2	NA	TRBJ1-2	NA	CASSLNSPRHYGYTF	TGTGCCAGCAGCTTAAACTCCCCTAGGCACTATGGCTACACCTTC
TRBV5-1	TRBD1	TRBJ2-7	NA	CASSLEQGRLSYEQYF	TGCGCCAGCAGCTTGGAACAGGGGCGCCTCTCCTACGAGCAGTACTTC